This paragraph reports one T cell receptor delta chain. An end of the junction differs from the germline gene, which may be a read error. Other DNA sequences in the same sample also yield this CDR3. The entry originates in a study of gamma-delta T cells after stem cell transplantation. Germline-derived CDR1 and CDR2 are GEAIGNYY and EKD. The CDR3 has 18 amino acids. TCRdb used CATT to re-call clones from the RT-PCR reads. The sample carries about 2,400 delta-chain clones, 4.5% to 7% recorded once. The source of this sequence is a human donor. It is not recorded whose cells these are; they may come from a transplant donor. Sequenced material: gamma-delta T cells. This sequence joins TRDV2 and TRDJ1; 8 nucleotides match TRDD3. The CDR3 sequence: CACDTVGDTIGYTDKLIF. The CDR3 DNA follows: TGTGCCTGTGACACCGTTGGGGATACTATCGGGTACACTGATAAACTCATCTTT.